Presented here are 5 T cell receptor beta chains from one specimen sequenced in a study of blood T cells in healthy people across ages. The use of a sample-barcoded 5' primer and a J-beta primer mix characterized a second PCR of roughly 6 to 11 cycles. TCRdb redid the calling of the 5' RACE reads with MiXCR, one entry per CDR3 protein. The table shows 1 million or so distinct CDR3 sequences, with around 43% occurring only once. Sequencing was done on a sample of blood. These receptors originate from a woman aged 55 to 70 in good health.

The chain employs TRBV20-1 and TRBJ2-1, with D perhaps TRBD1 or TRBD2 (5 bases each). This CDR3 spans 13 amino acids. V gave up 3 bases and J gave up 6 bases, with 12 bases separating them. Germline loops: CDR1 DFQATT, CDR2 SNEGSKA (reference sequence). The CDR3 region is CSARGESLNEQFF. CDR3 nucleotides: TGCAGTGCTAGGGGGGAGAGCCTCAATGAGCAGTTCTTC.

The J gene is TRBJ2-1, the V gene TRBV5-1, with 14 bases matching TRBD2. Looked up from germline, CDR1 is SGHRS and CDR2 is YFSETQ. Trimming removed 5 bases from V and 6 bases from J; junction bases left unmatched: 4. The CDR3 covers 15 residues. CDR3 protein: CASRSGTSGSNEQFF. The CDR3 nucleotides are TGCGCCAGCAGGAGCGGGACTAGCGGGAGCAATGAGCAGTTCTTC.

This clonotype was seen a few times. The chain carries TRBV12-3 or TRBV12-4 and TRBJ2-1; D is possibly TRBD2 (6 bases). With 6 bases removed from V and 4 bases from J, the gap between germline ends came to 13 bases. The CDR3 contains 14 residues. For the CDR3, the DNA is TGTGCCAGCAGAACCTTAGCGGTTTACAATGAGCAGTTCTTC. Protein product: CASRTLAVYNEQFF.

This clonotype was found a few times. The chain uses TRBV20-1 and TRBJ2-1, with TRBD2 matching over 8 bases. Germline V gene data show CDR1 as DFQATT and CDR2 as SNEGSKA (reference sequence). The CDR3 has 16 amino acids. V gave up 4 bases and J gave up 6 bases; unmatched junction bases: 14. CDR3 in amino acids: CSAIDGGGSVFNEQFF. The CDR3 DNA sequence: TGCAGTGCTATCGACGGGGGGGGGTCCGTTTTCAATGAGCAGTTCTTC.

The gene calls are TRBV15 and TRBJ2-1; TRBD2 agrees at 8 bases. CDR3 length: 14 residues. With V trimmed by 0 bases and J by 6 bases, 1 base remained unmatched. Germline-derived CDR1 and CDR2 are LNHNV and YYDKDF (reference sequence). CDR3 in DNA: TGTGCCACCAGCAGAGAACTAGCGGTCAATGAGCAGTTCTTC. This translates into CATSRELAVNEQFF.